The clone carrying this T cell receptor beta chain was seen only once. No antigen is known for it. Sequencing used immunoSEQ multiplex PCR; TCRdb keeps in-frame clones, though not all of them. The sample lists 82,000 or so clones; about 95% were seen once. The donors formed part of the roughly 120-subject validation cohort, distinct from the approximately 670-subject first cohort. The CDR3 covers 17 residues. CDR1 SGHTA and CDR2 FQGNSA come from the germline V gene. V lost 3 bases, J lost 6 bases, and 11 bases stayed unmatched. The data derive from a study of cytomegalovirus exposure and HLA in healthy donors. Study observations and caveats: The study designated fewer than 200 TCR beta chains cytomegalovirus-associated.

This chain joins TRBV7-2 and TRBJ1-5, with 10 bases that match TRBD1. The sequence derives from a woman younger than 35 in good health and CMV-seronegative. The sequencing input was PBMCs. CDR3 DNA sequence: TGTGCCAGCAGCTTGTACCCTGAGGGACAGGGGCGTCAGCCCCAGCATTTT. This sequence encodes CASSLYPEGQGRQPQHF.